This T cell receptor (beta chain) was profiled in a study of T cells after yellow fever vaccination (dated by TCRdb to about 2019). For the wider study: Memory subsets (EM, EMRA, CM and Tscm) were sorted on a BD FACS Aria III using CD3, CD45RA, CCR7 and CD95 staining. Two healthy male donors, one aged 18 to 30 and one aged 30 to 40 years, made up the cohort. Blood was drawn at multiple timepoints before and after primary and secondary immunization, with bulk PBMC replicates and cell subsets isolated. To follow T-cell clones before and after primary and booster YFV17D yellow fever vaccination, bulk TCR alpha and beta repertoires were sequenced over time. The SMART-Seq v4 Ultra Low Input RNA kit was used to prepare libraries from fractions with low cell numbers. Sorting of memory subsets took place on days 0, 15 and 45 and at 18 months after primary vaccination, as well as on days 0, 15 and 45 after the 30-year booster.

The label giving this sample's treatment or condition can be read as: live attenuated yellow fever vaccine strain. PBMCs were isolated from peripheral blood using a standard Ficoll-Paque protocol. The RNeasy Micro Kit was used to extract RNA from sorted memory subsets. The table lists this clonotype with many counts. Base qualities were left out, and no much larger clone turns up one base away. Relative to germline, V is missing 7 bases and J is missing 5 bases, with 17 bases of the junction outside any gene match. The germline V gene specifies SGHRS as CDR1 and YFSETQ as CDR2. The CDR3 sequence holds 17 residues, the cysteine and phenylalanine included. Only the CDR3 DNA stays, 51 bases, in frame from base 1. Study-level results and caveats: Computational filtering was needed because FACS-sorted repertoires could contain abundant contaminating clonotypes from the bulk population. A small share of clonotypes occurred in both CD4 and CD8 compartments, likely arising from convergent recombination. Compared with the primary T-cell response, the secondary T-cell response was faster but weaker, reaching its peak on day 5 rather than on day 15. After the booster, most of the clones that had expanded following primary vaccination were detected again (roughly 97% of CD4 and around 90% of CD8), which suggests that memory was broadly maintained. In the sorted memory subsets on day 0, nearly all vaccine-responding clonotypes were below the level of detection. Only two donors were included in the study, so the extent to which the findings can be generalized is limited.

TCR cDNA was made using 5'RACE template switching, a step that added a universal primer site and unique molecular identifiers. Priming for cDNA synthesis came from both the TCR alpha and TCR beta constant segments. Two PCR steps were used to amplify libraries, with sample barcodes and sequencing adapters being added in the second step. Sequencing of libraries was done on Illumina HiSeq 2500 (2x100 bp) or NovaSeq (2x150 bp). The authors' analysis ran thus. Reads were demultiplexed and collapsed into UMI consensus sequences with MIGEC, and V(D)J alignment was performed with MiXCR. Using edgeR on replicate PBMC samples, clonotypes were called vaccine-responding if FDR was below 0.01 and the log2 fold change was above 5 up to day 15. Each bulk clonotype was labeled CD4 or CD8 based on which sequenced repertoire, CD4 or CD8, contained the clonotype at higher abundance. To estimate the distribution of each clone across memory phenotypes, clonotype frequencies in memory subsets were weighted by FACS-sorted cell numbers. TCRdb itself trimmed the public reads at Q25 with fastp, ran MiXCR and retained productive beta chains. Each entry is one CDR3 protein sequence, shown with its most common DNA and genes. The V and J calls follow TCRdb's processing rather than the paper's. The sample includes approximately 27,000 distinct CDR3 sequences, with 4.5% to 5.5% observed a single time. Jointly, the top ten make up about 12% of the sample.

The rearranged chain carries TRBV5-1 and TRBJ2-3, and TRBD2 aligns with 9 junction nucleotides. The receptor was isolated from a man aged 25-40 years who received the YFV17D yellow fever vaccine. The sequenced sample was PBMCs, either bulk or a sorted T-cell subset (CD4+, CD8+, memory, or dextramer-sorted; not recorded which), obtained 15 days after the yellow fever booster vaccination. The CDR3 region: CASFREAGLAARDTQYF. The bases are TGCGCCAGCTTCCGAGAGGCGGGACTAGCAGCCCGAGATACGCAGTATTTT.